These 14 T cell receptor beta chains were sequenced from one sample in a study of T cells in Graves' hyperthyroidism and ophthalmopathy. RNA transcripts yielded amplified TCR beta CDR3 regions. Carried out on the TCR CDR3, a first-round RT-PCR used the HTBI primer set. TCRdb used MiXCR to reprocess the multiplex PCR reads, holding one entry per CDR3 protein. The data contain some 500,000 distinct CDR3 sequences, roughly 16% of them seen just once; the ten biggest clones take up around 32%. The source material was blood. Receptor source: a woman between 25 and 40 years old with Graves' ophthalmopathy.

In nucleotides, the CDR3 is TGTGCCATCAGTGAGCCAAGGGACAGGGGGCTGAACACTGAAGCTTTCTTT. Residues: CAISEPRDRGLNTEAFF. This chain uses TRBV10-3 with TRBJ1-1; 12 nucleotides agree with TRBD1. This CDR3 is 17 amino acids long. Per the germline V gene, CDR1 is ENHRY and CDR2 is SYGVKD. V lost 2 bases and J lost 0; bases outside the gene matches: 4.

This clonotype occurred many times. The rearrangement uses TRBV18 and TRBJ2-7; 14 bases agree with TRBD2. The germline gives CDR1 KGHSH, CDR2 LQKENI. J lost 7 bases, V lost 6 bases, and 5 bases had no gene match. CDR3 length equals 14 residues. Written as DNA, the CDR3 is TGTGCCAGCTCCGCTGGGACTAGCGGGAGTGAGCAGTACTTC. Its translation is CASSAGTSGSEQYF.

The CDR3: CASRTQRERADTQHF. CDR3 DNA: TGTGCCAGCAGAACGCAGCGGGAGCGGGCAGATACGCAGCATTTT. This chain links TRBV5-4 with TRBJ2-3; D ambiguous. The J call may be mistaken, given a closer DNA end match to TRBJ1-5. CDR1 and CDR2 from the germline V gene are SGHNT and YYREEE (reference sequence). The CDR3 loop spans 15 amino acids.

This clonotype showed up many times. J is TRBJ2-1 and V is TRBV6-2 or TRBV6-3; the D gene is possibly TRBD1 (6 bases). The CDR3 loop spans 17 amino acids. The V gene lost 5 bases and the J gene lost 8 bases, with 25 bases spanning the gap. Germline-derived CDR1 and CDR2 are MNHEY and SVGEGT. The CDR3 nucleotides read TGTGCCAGCAGTCCCATCAGGGGCGGATTGATTAGGGATGAGCAGTTCTTC. Residues: CASSPIRGGLIRDEQFF.

This clonotype has at least ten counts. This chain uses TRBV7-2 with TRBJ2-1; TRBD1 matches 9 bases. The trim removed 8 bases at V and 10 bases at J, leaving 9 bases unmatched. Germline loops: CDR1 SGHTA, CDR2 FQGNSA. There are 13 residues in the CDR3. CDR3 protein: CASVRTGESEQFF. The CDR3 DNA reads TGTGCCAGCGTCAGGACAGGGGAGAGCGAGCAGTTCTTC.

The chain joins TRBV6-2 or TRBV6-3 to TRBJ2-7, with a possible D match to TRBD1 (5 bases). The germline V gene has CDR1 MNHEY and CDR2 SVGEGT. V lost 0 bases, J lost 2 bases, and 11 bases lay in between. This CDR3 region has 15 residues. The CDR3: CASSYSLGAAYEQYF. The DNA for the CDR3 is TGTGCCAGCAGTTACTCTTTAGGGGCAGCCTACGAGCAGTACTTC.

This clonotype was counted ten times or more. The gene calls are TRBV28 and TRBJ2-1, with 7 bases that match TRBD2. The CDR3 is made up of 17 amino acids. V was pared by 2 bases and J by 6 bases, with 13 bases of the junction left unmatched. Germline assignment: CDR1 MDHEN and CDR2 SYDVKM. Written as DNA, the CDR3 is TGTGCCAGCAGTTTAAATCGATGGACTAGGATGCTCAATGAGCAGTTCTTC. This codes for CASSLNRWTRMLNEQFF.

This clonotype was seen repeatedly, ten times or more. The chain uses TRBV7-8 and TRBJ2-7, with 7 bases identical to TRBD2. The V and J ends lost 10 bases and 1 base, in that order; junction bases with no gene match: 10. This CDR3 has 14 residues. Germline V lookup: CDR1 SGHVS, CDR2 FQNEAQ. The CDR3 sequence is CATGDSGPSYEQYF. The CDR3 region has the DNA TGTGCCACCGGGGATAGCGGGCCTTCCTACGAGCAGTACTTC.

The CDR3 reads CAIRGQSNQPQHF. As DNA, the CDR3 is TGTGCCATCAGGGGACAGAGCAATCAGCCCCAGCATTTT. V and J are TRBV10-3 and TRBJ1-5; TRBD1 matches at 7 bases. Germline values: CDR1 ENHRY, CDR2 SYGVKD. The ends lost 6 bases at V and 1 base at J; junction bases unmatched: 0. The length of the CDR3 is 13 residues.

This clonotype was recorded many times. This rearrangement joins TRBV18 to TRBJ2-1, with D possibly matching TRBD2 (6 bases). Germline CDR1 KGHSH, CDR2 LQKENI. The CDR3 extends over 17 amino acids. V was trimmed by 2 bases and J by 7 bases, leaving 21 bases between them. The DNA for the CDR3 is TGTGCCAGCTCACCAGCGTCACTAAGGGCCGGAGGGAATGAGCAGTTCTTC. Protein product: CASSPASLRAGGNEQFF.

The genes are TRBV14 and TRBJ1-1, with D unclear. CDR3 length: 13 residues. V gave up 4 bases and J gave up 4 bases, with 10 bases separating them. Germline loops: CDR1 SGHDN, CDR2 FVKESK. The CDR3 is CASSLKRATEAFF. The CDR3 DNA reads TGTGCCAGCAGCCTAAAACGGGCCACTGAAGCTTTCTTT.

This clonotype was observed a handful of times. The gene calls are TRBV19 and TRBJ2-1; D possibly corresponds to TRBD2 (6 bases). CDR1 is LNHDA, CDR2 SQIVND, per germline (reference sequence). This CDR3 has 15 residues. The V end was cut by 3 bases, the J end by 2 bases, with 11 bases between. The CDR3 sequence: CASSISRGAYNEQFF. The CDR3 bases are TGTGCCAGTAGTATCTCGCGGGGTGCCTACAATGAGCAGTTCTTC.

This clonotype appeared a few times. V usage is TRBV7-9 and J usage is TRBJ2-3; 12 nucleotides line up with TRBD2. The CDR3 covers 19 residues. The V gene's germline CDR1 is SEHNR and CDR2 FQNEAQ (reference sequence). J lost 2 bases, V lost 3 bases, and 12 bases had no gene match. The CDR3 DNA reads TGTGCCAGCAGCTTTTTCCGGACTAGCGGGGTGACTTCCACAGATACGCAGTATTTT. Translation: CASSFFRTSGVTSTDTQYF.

The V and J genes are TRBV18 and TRBJ1-2; 7 positions agree with TRBD1. This CDR3 spans 12 amino acids. The germline V gene has CDR1 KGHSH and CDR2 LQKENI. The V and J ends lost 6 bases and 8 bases, in that order; junction bases with no gene match: 6. The CDR3 loop reads CASSLTGAGYTF. CDR3 DNA: TGTGCCAGCTCCCTAACAGGGGCCGGCTACACCTTC.